A single sample gave rise to the 29 T cell receptor beta chains below, sequenced in a study of CD8+ T cells in alopecia areata. Isolated RNA was reverse transcribed into cDNA used as the sequencing template. TCRdb's copy holds only in-frame clones and misses some; the assay was immunoSEQ multiplex PCR. Among over 150,000 clones, approximately 53% were seen once, and the ten largest hold under 14%. Specified treatment: oral pan-JAK inhibitor, 5-10 mg twice daily. The starting material was CD8+ T cells sorted from blood, obtained at week 24, from a patient treated with tofacitinib. Every receptor here comes from a human donor with alopecia areata.

In regard to this clone: Other DNA sequences in this specimen translate into the identical CDR3. The genes are TRBV29-1 and TRBJ1-1; D is unclear. V shed 4 bases and J shed 2 bases, with 8 bases lying between them. CDR1 SQVTM and CDR2 ANQGSEA come from the germline V gene. The CDR3 spans 12 residues. The CDR3 nucleotides read TGCAGCGTTGTTGGCGGAAACACTGAAGCTTTCTTT. This encodes CSVVGGNTEAFF. Filled out from reference TRBV29-1 and TRBJ1-1, the complete variable domain reads SAVISQKPSRDICQRGTSLTIQCQVDSQVTMMFWYRQQPGQSLTLIATANQGSEATYESGFVIDKFPISRPNLTFSTLTVSNMSPEDSSIYLCSVVGGNTEAFFGQGTRLTVV.

This chain joins TRBV27 and TRBJ1-1; a possible D gene is TRBD1 (5 bases). The CDR3 is 16 amino acids. The germline gives CDR1 MNHEY, CDR2 SMNVEV (reference sequence). Trimming cost V 6 bases and J 0 bases, with 17 bases left between them. CDR3 DNA sequence: TGTGCCAGCAGACTTACCCCGACAGCTTTGAACACTGAAGCTTTCTTT. Its protein is CASRLTPTALNTEAFF.

This clone has just a few counts. CDR3 region: CASSYTRIGEAFF. CDR3 in DNA: TGTGCCAGCAGTTACACCAGGATAGGTGAAGCTTTCTTT. The chain carries TRBV6-6 and TRBJ1-1; D is uncertain. The germline V gene encodes CDR1 MNHNY and CDR2 SVGAGI (reference sequence). Trimming removed 2 bases from V and 7 bases from J, with 11 bases in between. The length of the CDR3 is 13 residues.

The V gene is TRBV27, the J gene TRBJ2-7, with TRBD2 matching 11 bases. V was pared by 6 bases and J by 7 bases, with 8 bases of the junction left unmatched. The germline CDR1 and CDR2 sequences are MNHEY and SMNVEV (reference sequence). The length of the CDR3 is 14 residues. The CDR3 spells CASRLTSGVREQYF. CDR3 DNA sequence: TGTGCCAGCAGGTTGACTAGCGGGGTCCGGGAGCAGTACTTC.

The V gene is TRBV5-6, the J gene TRBJ2-7, with 8 bases identical to TRBD1. The CDR3 consists of 12 residues. Germline V gene lookup returns CDR1 SGHDT and CDR2 YYEEEE. V lost 4 bases to trimming and J lost 3 bases; unmatched junction nucleotides: 0. The CDR3 DNA sequence: TGTGCCAGCAGCGGGACAGGCTACGAGCAGTACTTC. It codes for CASSGTGYEQYF.

The chain combines TRBV4-3 with TRBJ2-1; D might be TRBD2 (5 bases). Trimming removed 1 base from V and 2 bases from J, with 6 bases in between. Germline V gene lookup returns CDR1 LGHNA and CDR2 YSLEER. This CDR3 region has 14 residues. The CDR3 sequence is CASSQAGTYNEQFF. In DNA, the CDR3 is TGCGCCAGCAGCCAAGCGGGGACCTACAATGAGCAGTTCTTC.

This chain connects TRBV14 to TRBJ1-6; D call uncertain. The CDR3 consists of 19 residues. Germline CDR1 SGHDN, CDR2 FVKESK. Trimming stripped 0 bases from V and 6 bases from J, with 21 bases between. The CDR3: CASSQEGSWGGIGNSPLHF. Here the CDR3 DNA reads TGTGCCAGCAGCCAAGAGGGGTCCTGGGGTGGAATAGGTAATTCACCCCTCCACTTT.

The rearrangement links TRBV2 to TRBJ1-5; no reliable D call. Trimming took off 8 bases at V and 2 bases at J, with 16 bases between the two ends. CDR1 and CDR2 from the germline V gene are SNHLY and FYNNEI. This CDR3 contains 15 residues. CDR3 nucleotides: TGTGCCAGCCGGATTTCGATCTTGGGCAATCAGCCCCAGCATTTT. This sequence encodes CASRISILGNQPQHF.

The chain joins TRBV11-2 to TRBJ1-3, with 7 bases fitting TRBD1. The CDR3 spans 14 residues. With 2 bases clipped from V and 3 bases from J, the junction kept 1 base outside the gene matches. The germline gives CDR1 SGHAT, CDR2 FQNNGV. The CDR3 spells CASSLRQGGNTIYF. Written as DNA, the CDR3 is TGTGCCAGCAGCTTACGACAGGGTGGAAACACCATATATTTT.

This chain uses TRBV10-2 with TRBJ1-1; TRBD1 agrees at 7 bases. Germline CDR1 WSHSY, CDR2 SAAADI. The CDR3 totals 14 residues. V shed 6 bases, J shed 4 bases, and the junction held 8 bases outside the gene matches. The CDR3: CASSADRRGTEAFF. The CDR3, as DNA: TGCGCCAGCAGCGCGGACAGGAGGGGCACTGAAGCTTTCTTT.

On this clone: The sample has other DNA sequences that encode this CDR3 too. The chain links TRBV27 to TRBJ1-2, with a weak D call TRBD1 (5 bases). The CDR3 has 13 amino acids. V lost 6 bases and J 2 bases, leaving 10 bases between the germline ends. Looked up from germline, CDR1 is MNHEY and CDR2 is SMNVEV (reference sequence). CDR3 in amino acids: CASSPTVNYGYTF. DNA for the CDR3: TGTGCCAGCAGCCCGACAGTGAACTATGGCTACACCTTC.

The sample holds a few counts of this clone. The chain is built from TRBV6-5 and TRBJ2-6; no firm D call. V was cut by 1 base and J by 3 bases, with 4 bases left in between. This CDR3 region has 14 residues. CDR1 and CDR2 (germline): MNHEY, SVGAGI. The CDR3 spells CASSYFGGANVLTF. The CDR3 coding sequence is TGTGCCAGCAGTTACTTTGGTGGGGCCAACGTCCTGACTTTC.

The chain links TRBV4-3 to TRBJ1-2, with D perhaps TRBD1 (5 bases). Germline CDR1 reads LGHNA; CDR2 reads YSLEER. Trimming pared 0 bases from V and 8 bases from J, leaving 10 bases between. This CDR3 comprises 13 residues. CDR3 sequence (DNA): TGCGCCAGCAGCCAAGATGTCAGGGACGGCTACACCTTC. Protein: CASSQDVRDGYTF.

The chain uses TRBV29-1 and TRBJ2-2; D is unresolved. Germline-derived CDR1 and CDR2 are SQVTM and ANQGSEA. The CDR3 has 12 residues. Trimming took 7 bases from V and 9 from J, leaving 15 bases between them. The CDR3 coding sequence is TGCAGCGGGGCGATCTACGGCCGGGAGCTGTTTTTT. Protein product: CSGAIYGRELFF.

This clone was counted a few times. V is TRBV14 and J is TRBJ2-2, with D maybe TRBD2 (5 bases). This CDR3 is built from 14 residues. Germline values: CDR1 SGHDN, CDR2 FVKESK. V was pared by 0 bases and J by 5 bases, with 7 bases between. The CDR3 sequence: CASSQDEGTGELFF. The CDR3 nucleotides read TGTGCCAGCAGCCAAGATGAGGGAACCGGGGAGCTGTTTTTT.

The chain employs TRBV25-1 and TRBJ2-1; D not certain. CDR1 and CDR2 from the germline V gene are MGHDK and SYGVNS. Trimming pared 5 bases from V and 9 bases from J, leaving 11 bases between. The CDR3 contains 12 residues. The CDR3 coding sequence is TGTGCCAGCAGTTTAGTAATTGGTGAGCAGTTCTTC. Its translation: CASSLVIGEQFF.

This chain links TRBV5-1 with TRBJ2-2, with 8 bases that match TRBD1. CDR1 is SGHRS, CDR2 YFSETQ, per germline. The CDR3 spans 17 residues. V gave up 3 bases and J gave up 1 base; unmatched junction bases: 8. CDR3 bases: TGCGCCAGCAGCTCCCCCCGACAGGGGATGAACACCGGGGAGCTGTTTTTT. This gives the protein CASSSPRQGMNTGELFF.

The J gene is TRBJ2-2, the V gene TRBV15, with TRBD2 matching 7 bases. CDR3 length: 18 amino acids. Germline V gene data show CDR1 as LNHNV and CDR2 as YYDKDF (reference sequence). J gave up 3 bases and V 0 bases, and 10 bases lay outside the gene matches. DNA for the CDR3: TGTGCCACCAGCAGAGATGTGATTGCGGGGGACTACACCGGGGAGCTGTTTTTT. Amino acids: CATSRDVIAGDYTGELFF.

The rearrangement links TRBV30 to TRBJ2-1; 11 nucleotides line up with TRBD2. The CDR3 has 14 amino acids. Trimming at V came to 8 bases and at J to 6 bases, leaving 9 bases not matched to a gene. CDR1 GTSNPN and CDR2 SVGIG come from the germline V gene (reference sequence). The CDR3 spells CARTTGTSGNEQFF. CDR3 nucleotide sequence: TGTGCCAGAACAACCGGGACTAGCGGCAATGAGCAGTTCTTC.

This clone was detected a few times. The genes are TRBV7-3 and TRBJ2-3; TRBD1 matches at 7 bases. Per germline, CDR1 SGHTA and CDR2 FQGTGA. Unmatched junction bases numbered 3, after V lost 2 bases and J lost 1 base. The CDR3 runs 15 residues. CDR3 sequence (DNA): TGTGCCAGCAGCTTAGATGGGACAGGCACAGATACGCAGTATTTT. Its protein is CASSLDGTGTDTQYF.

Here the CDR3 reads CASTDTDTQYF. The CDR3 bases are TGTGCCAGTACAGACACAGATACGCAGTATTTT. The chain recombines TRBV27 with TRBJ2-3, with D uncertain. CDR3 size: 11 residues. CDR1 MNHEY and CDR2 SMNVEV come from the germline V gene (reference sequence). The V gene lost 9 bases and the J gene lost 2 bases, with 6 bases spanning the gap.

This clone has just one count. The chain joins TRBV25-1 to TRBJ2-3; D ambiguous. CDR1 MGHDK and CDR2 SYGVNS come from the germline V gene. Trimming shortened V by 10 bases and J by 8 bases, and 10 bases separated the two germline ends. This CDR3 is 10 amino acids long. CDR3 coding DNA: TGTGCCACCAAATCAGCTACGCAGTATTTT. As protein: CATKSATQYF.

The chain has TRBV5-1 and TRBJ1-6; D uncertain. The V end lost 0 bases, the J end lost 5 bases, and 6 bases lay between the germline ends. This CDR3 is built from 14 residues. Germline V CDR1 and CDR2: SGHRS, YFSETQ. The CDR3 here is CASSLGRDNSPLHF. The CDR3 nucleotides are TGCGCCAGCAGCTTGGGGCGAGATAATTCACCCCTCCACTTT. Full variable domain (remainder filled in from reference TRBV5-1 and TRBJ1-6): KAGVTQTPRYLIKTRGQQVTLSCSPISGHRSVSWYQQTPGQGLQFLFEYFSETQRNKGNFPGRFSGRQFSNSRSEMNVSTLELGDSALYLCASSLGRDNSPLHFGNGTRLTVT.

This chain uses TRBV30 with TRBJ2-1; D uncertain. The germline V and J ends were trimmed by 2 bases and 6 bases, with 8 bases remaining between them. The CDR3 runs 12 residues. From germline, CDR1 is GTSNPN and CDR2 SVGIG (reference sequence). DNA for the CDR3: TGTGCCTGGAGTTTAGCTATCAATGAGCAGTTCTTC. Its translation: CAWSLAINEQFF.

The rearrangement joins TRBV6-5 to TRBJ1-2; D unresolved. V was clipped by 7 bases and J by 4 bases, with 10 bases between them. CDR3 length: 12 residues. Germline CDR1 is MNHEY and CDR2 is SVGAGI. DNA of the CDR3: TGTGCCAGCACCCCGACGAGCTATGGCTACACCTTC. This codes for CASTPTSYGYTF.

This clone occurred a few times. The chain uses TRBV30 and TRBJ1-2, with D perhaps matching TRBD1 (5 bases). The CDR3 loop spans 13 amino acids. Germline V gene data show CDR1 as GTSNPN and CDR2 as SVGIG (reference sequence). V shed 4 bases and J shed 4 bases, with 13 bases lying between them. The CDR3 loop reads CAWISGNFYGYTF. The CDR3 nucleotides read TGTGCCTGGATATCAGGGAACTTCTATGGCTACACCTTC.

The gene calls are TRBV19 and TRBJ1-5, with 7 bases fitting TRBD1. Unmatched junction bases numbered 8, after V lost 7 bases and J lost 2 bases. Germline V lookup: CDR1 LNHDA, CDR2 SQIVND (reference sequence). The CDR3 is made up of 15 amino acids. DNA for the CDR3: TGTGCCAGTAAACCGACAGGGTACGGCAATCAGCCCCAGCATTTT. This encodes CASKPTGYGNQPQHF.

The chain recombines TRBV4-1 with TRBJ2-3, with D tentatively TRBD2 (5 bases). The CDR3 has 16 amino acids. The V gene's germline CDR1 is MGHRA and CDR2 YSYEKL. Trimming pared 1 base from V and 1 base from J, leaving 12 bases between. The CDR3 loop reads CASSQGTGDRTDTQYF. The CDR3 DNA sequence: TGCGCCAGCAGCCAAGGGACCGGGGATCGCACAGATACGCAGTATTTT.

This chain joins TRBV4-3 and TRBJ1-3; D is ambiguous. The V end lost 2 bases, the J end lost 0 bases, and 11 bases lay between the germline ends. The germline CDR1 and CDR2 sequences are LGHNA and YSLEER. The CDR3 totals 16 residues. CDR3: CASSQSNGNSGNTIYF. CDR3 coding DNA: TGCGCCAGCAGCCAATCCAACGGCAACTCTGGAAACACCATATATTTT.